These T cell receptor beta chains were read from a single sample in a study of STAT5B mutations in CD4+ large granular lymphocyte leukemia. Clones were read by immunoSEQ multiplex PCR, and TCRdb kept only the in-frame ones, dropping some. Among 40,000 to 45,000 clones listed, 81% were seen once. Material for sequencing was CD4+ T cells from blood buffy coats. The receptors here all came from a human donor in good health. Both conserved end residues are trimmed from each CDR3.

j_call | v_call | cdr3_aa
TRBJ1-3 | TRBV11-2 | ASSLSRTGGSGNTIY
TRBJ2-3 | TRBV7-9 | ASSNTSVSTDTQY
TRBJ1-1 | TRBV7-2 | ASSFSVGGVNTEAF
TRBJ2-5 | TRBV18 | ASSPSVTETQY
TRBJ1-1 | TRBV5-1 | ASSLEGIQTGREAF
TRBJ1-1 | TRBV7-9 | ASSSPDRNTEAF
TRBJ2-1 | TRBV5-1 | ASSLSGGYEQF
TRBJ2-5 | TRBV6-1 | ASQRGVETQY
TRBJ1-6 | TRBV7-9 | ASSQQGAGGSPLH
TRBJ2-2 | TRBV6-1 | ASSSGTSGTGELF
TRBJ1-4 | TRBV4-1 | ASSQEAGMTTNEKLF
TRBJ2-6 | TRBV28 | ASSSSSSGANVLT
. | TRBV2 | ASSGGNLNEQY
TRBJ2-7 | TRBV6-1 | ASSELGSYEQY
TRBJ1-2 | TRBV6-5 | ASSYSQEVNYGYT
TRBJ2-1 | TRBV9 | ASSVEPLGVGNEQF
TRBJ2-1 | TRBV19 | ASSIDTGGRWGEQF
TRBJ1-1 | TRBV4-3 | ASSLAVRGTEAF
TRBJ2-3 | TRBV5-1 | ASSLAAFTDTQY
TRBJ2-2 | TRBV6-5 | ASSYRAGNTGELF
TRBJ1-6 | TRBV19 | ASSHRDTTFGSYNSPLH
TRBJ2-7 | TRBV30 | AWSVLRQTYATPYEQY
TRBJ1-1 | TRBV5-1 | ASSAGTGGNTEAF
TRBJ2-5 | TRBV11-3 | ASSPMTSGRGETQY
TRBJ2-1 | TRBV7-8 | ASSLEGLAVYNEQF
TRBJ2-1 | TRBV7-9 | ASSSTASGVNEQF
TRBJ2-7 | TRBV7-8 | ASSWGTGGSYEQY
TRBJ1-3 | TRBV2 | ASSGQASGNTIY
TRBJ2-1 | TRBV5-4 | ASSVRDEQF
TRBJ2-1 | TRBV11-3 | ASSFQGSKSANEQF
TRBJ2-7 | TRBV4-3 | ASSPTENSSGEQY
TRBJ2-3 | TRBV5-1 | ASSLVLAGGSDTQY
TRBJ2-3 | TRBV30 | AWSIGGLARVANTQY